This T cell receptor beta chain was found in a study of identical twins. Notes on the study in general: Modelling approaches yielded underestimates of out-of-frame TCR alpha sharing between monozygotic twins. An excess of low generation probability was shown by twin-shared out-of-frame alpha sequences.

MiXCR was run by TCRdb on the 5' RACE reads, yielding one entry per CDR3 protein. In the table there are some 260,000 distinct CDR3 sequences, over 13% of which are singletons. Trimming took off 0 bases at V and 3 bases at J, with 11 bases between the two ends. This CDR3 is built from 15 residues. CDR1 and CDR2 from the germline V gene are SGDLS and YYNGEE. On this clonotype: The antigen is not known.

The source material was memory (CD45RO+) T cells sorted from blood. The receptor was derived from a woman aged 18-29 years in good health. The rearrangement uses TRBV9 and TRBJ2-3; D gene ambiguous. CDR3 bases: TGTGCCAGCAGCGTAGCGCCCGCTAAAACAGATACGCAGTATTTT. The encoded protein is CASSVAPAKTDTQYF.